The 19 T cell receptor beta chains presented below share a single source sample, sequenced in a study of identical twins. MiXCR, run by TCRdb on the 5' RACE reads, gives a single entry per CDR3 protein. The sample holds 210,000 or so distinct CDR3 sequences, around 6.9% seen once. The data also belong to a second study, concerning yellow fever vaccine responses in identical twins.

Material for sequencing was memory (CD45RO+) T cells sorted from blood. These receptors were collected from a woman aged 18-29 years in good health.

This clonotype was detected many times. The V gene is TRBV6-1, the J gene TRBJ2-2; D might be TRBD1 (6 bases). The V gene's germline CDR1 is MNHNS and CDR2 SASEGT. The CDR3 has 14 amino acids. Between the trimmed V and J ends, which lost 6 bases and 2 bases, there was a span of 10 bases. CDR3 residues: CASSDRPNTGELFF. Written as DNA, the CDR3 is TGTGCCAGCAGCGACAGGCCCAACACCGGGGAGCTGTTTTTT.

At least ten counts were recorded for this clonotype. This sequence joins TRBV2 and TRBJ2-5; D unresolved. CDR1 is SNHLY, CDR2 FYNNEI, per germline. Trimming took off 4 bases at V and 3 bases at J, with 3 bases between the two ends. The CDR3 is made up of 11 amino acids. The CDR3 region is CASSVEETQYF. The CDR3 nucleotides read TGTGCCAGCAGTGTCGAAGAGACCCAGTACTTC.

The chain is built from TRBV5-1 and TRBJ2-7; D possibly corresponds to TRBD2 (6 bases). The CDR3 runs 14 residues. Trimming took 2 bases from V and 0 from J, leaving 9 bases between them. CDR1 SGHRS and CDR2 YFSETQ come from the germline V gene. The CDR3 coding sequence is TGCGCCAGCAGCTTCGACGGGAGCTCCTACGAGCAGTACTTC. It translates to CASSFDGSSYEQYF. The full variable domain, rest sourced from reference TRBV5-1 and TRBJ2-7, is KAGVTQTPRYLIKTRGQQVTLSCSPISGHRSVSWYQQTPGQGLQFLFEYFSETQRNKGNFPGRFSGRQFSNSRSEMNVSTLELGDSALYLCASSFDGSSYEQYFGPGTRLTVT.

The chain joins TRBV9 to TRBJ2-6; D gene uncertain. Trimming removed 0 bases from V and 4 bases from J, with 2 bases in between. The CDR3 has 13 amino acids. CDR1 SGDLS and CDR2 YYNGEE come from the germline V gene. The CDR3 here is CASSVEGANVLTF. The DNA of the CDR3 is TGTGCCAGCAGCGTAGAGGGGGCCAACGTCCTGACTTTC. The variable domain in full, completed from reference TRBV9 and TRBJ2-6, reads DSGVTQTPKHLITATGQRVTLRCSPRSGDLSVYWYQQSLDQGLQFLIQYYNGEERAKGNILERFSAQQFPDLHSELNLSSLELGDSALYFCASSVEGANVLTFGAGSRLTVL.

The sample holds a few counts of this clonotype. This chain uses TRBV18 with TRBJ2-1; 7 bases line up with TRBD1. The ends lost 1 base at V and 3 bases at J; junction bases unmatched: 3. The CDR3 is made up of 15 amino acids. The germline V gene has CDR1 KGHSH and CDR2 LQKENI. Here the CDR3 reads CASSPQGADYNEQFF. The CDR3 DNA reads TGTGCCAGCTCACCACAGGGGGCGGACTACAATGAGCAGTTCTTC.

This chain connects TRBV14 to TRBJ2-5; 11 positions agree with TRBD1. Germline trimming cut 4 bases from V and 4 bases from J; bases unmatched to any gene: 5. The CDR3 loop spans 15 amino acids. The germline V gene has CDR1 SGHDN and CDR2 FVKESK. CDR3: CASSRPGQGGETQYF. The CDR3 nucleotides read TGTGCCAGCAGCCGCCCGGGACAGGGGGGAGAGACCCAGTACTTC.

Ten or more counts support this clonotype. The CDR3 region is CASSLGGGTEAFF. The CDR3 bases are TGTGCCAGCAGCTTGGGCGGGGGCACTGAAGCTTTCTTT. The chain carries TRBV5-6 and TRBJ1-1, with D tentatively TRBD1 (5 bases). Trimming took off 0 bases at V and 4 bases at J, with 7 bases between the two ends. The CDR3 has 13 residues. CDR1 and CDR2 (germline): SGHDT, YYEEEE.

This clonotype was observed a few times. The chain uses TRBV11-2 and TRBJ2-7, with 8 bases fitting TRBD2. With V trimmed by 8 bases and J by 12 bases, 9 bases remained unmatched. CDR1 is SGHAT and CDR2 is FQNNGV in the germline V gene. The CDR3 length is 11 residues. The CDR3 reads CASGPGLVLYF. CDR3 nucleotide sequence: TGTGCCAGCGGACCGGGACTAGTCCTGTACTTC. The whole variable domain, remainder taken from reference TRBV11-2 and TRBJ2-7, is EAGVAQSPRYKIIEKRQSVAFWCNPISGHATLYWYQQILGQGPKLLIQFQNNGVVDDSQLPKDRFSAERLKGVDSTLKIQPAKLEDSAVYLCASGPGLVLYFGPGTRLTVT.

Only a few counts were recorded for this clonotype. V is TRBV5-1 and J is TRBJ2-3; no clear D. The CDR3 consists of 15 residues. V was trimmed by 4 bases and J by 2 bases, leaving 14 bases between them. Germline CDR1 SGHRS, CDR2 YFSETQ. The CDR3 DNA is TGCGCCAGCAGCCCCATCGCCTCCGTCACAGATACGCAGTATTTT. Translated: CASSPIASVTDTQYF.

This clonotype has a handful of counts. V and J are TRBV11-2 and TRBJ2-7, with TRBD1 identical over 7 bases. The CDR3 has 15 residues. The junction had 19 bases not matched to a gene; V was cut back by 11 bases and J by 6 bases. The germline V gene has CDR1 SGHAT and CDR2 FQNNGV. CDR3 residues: CAGSFAGRGSSEQYF. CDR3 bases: TGTGCCGGGTCCTTTGCTGGCAGGGGGTCTTCCGAGCAGTACTTC.

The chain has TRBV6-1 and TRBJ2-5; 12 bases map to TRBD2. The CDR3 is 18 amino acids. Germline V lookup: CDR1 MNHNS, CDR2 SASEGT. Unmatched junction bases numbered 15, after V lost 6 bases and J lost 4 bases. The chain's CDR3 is CASSRAIPGLAGGETQYF. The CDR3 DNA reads TGTGCCAGCAGCCGCGCTATTCCGGGACTAGCGGGTGGAGAGACCCAGTACTTC.

For the CDR3, the DNA is TGTGCCAGCAGTAGGACCGTAGGGGCCAACGTCCTGACTTTC. This codes for CASSRTVGANVLTF. This sequence joins TRBV6-2 or TRBV6-3 and TRBJ2-6, with unresolved D. Germline values: CDR1 MNHEY, CDR2 SVGEGT. V gave up 5 bases and J gave up 4 bases, with 9 bases separating them. The CDR3 is 14 residues long.

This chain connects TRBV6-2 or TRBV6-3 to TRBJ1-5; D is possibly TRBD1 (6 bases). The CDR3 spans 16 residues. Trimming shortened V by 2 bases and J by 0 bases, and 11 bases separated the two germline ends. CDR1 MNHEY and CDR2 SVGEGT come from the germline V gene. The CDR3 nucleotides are TGTGCCAGCAGTTACGGGACAAGATATAGCAATCAGCCCCAGCATTTT. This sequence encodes CASSYGTRYSNQPQHF.

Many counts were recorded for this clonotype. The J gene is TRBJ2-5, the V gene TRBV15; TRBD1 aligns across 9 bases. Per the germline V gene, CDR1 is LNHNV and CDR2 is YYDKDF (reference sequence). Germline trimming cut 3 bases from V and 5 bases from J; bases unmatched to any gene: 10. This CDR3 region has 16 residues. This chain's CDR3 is CATSRTSTGGKETQYF. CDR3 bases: TGTGCCACCAGCAGGACTTCGACAGGGGGGAAGGAGACCCAGTACTTC.

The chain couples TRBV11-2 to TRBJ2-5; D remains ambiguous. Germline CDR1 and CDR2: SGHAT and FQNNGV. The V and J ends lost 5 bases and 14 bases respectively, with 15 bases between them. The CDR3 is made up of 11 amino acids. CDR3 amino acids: CASSGRSQVYF. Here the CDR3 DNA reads TGTGCCAGCAGCGGACGTAGTCAGGTCTACTTC.

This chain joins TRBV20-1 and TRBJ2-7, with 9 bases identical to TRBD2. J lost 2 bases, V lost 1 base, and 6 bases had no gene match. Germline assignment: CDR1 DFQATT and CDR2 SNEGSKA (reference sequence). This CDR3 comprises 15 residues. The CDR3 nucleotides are TGCAGTGCTAGAGGGGCTAGCGGGGTAACCTACGAGCAGTACTTC. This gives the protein CSARGASGVTYEQYF.

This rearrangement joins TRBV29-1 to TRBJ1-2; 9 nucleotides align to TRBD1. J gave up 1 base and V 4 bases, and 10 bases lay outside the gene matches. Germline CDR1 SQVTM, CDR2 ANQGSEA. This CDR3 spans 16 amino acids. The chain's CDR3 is CSVGGTGTLDNYGYTF. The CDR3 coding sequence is TGCAGCGTTGGAGGGACAGGGACCTTGGATAACTATGGCTACACCTTC.

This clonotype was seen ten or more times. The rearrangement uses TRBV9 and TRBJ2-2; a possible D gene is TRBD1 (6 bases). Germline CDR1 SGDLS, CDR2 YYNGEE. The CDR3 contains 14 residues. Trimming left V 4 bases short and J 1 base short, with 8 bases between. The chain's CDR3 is CASSLTGNTGELFF. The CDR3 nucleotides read TGTGCCAGCAGCCTGACAGGGAACACCGGGGAGCTGTTTTTT.

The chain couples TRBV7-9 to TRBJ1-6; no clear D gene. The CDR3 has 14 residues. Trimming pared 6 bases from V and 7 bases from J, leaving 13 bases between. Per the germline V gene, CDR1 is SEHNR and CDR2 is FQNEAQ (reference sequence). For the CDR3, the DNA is TGTGCCAGCAGTTCAGCGGGTTGGAATTCACCCCTCCACTTT. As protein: CASSSAGWNSPLHF.